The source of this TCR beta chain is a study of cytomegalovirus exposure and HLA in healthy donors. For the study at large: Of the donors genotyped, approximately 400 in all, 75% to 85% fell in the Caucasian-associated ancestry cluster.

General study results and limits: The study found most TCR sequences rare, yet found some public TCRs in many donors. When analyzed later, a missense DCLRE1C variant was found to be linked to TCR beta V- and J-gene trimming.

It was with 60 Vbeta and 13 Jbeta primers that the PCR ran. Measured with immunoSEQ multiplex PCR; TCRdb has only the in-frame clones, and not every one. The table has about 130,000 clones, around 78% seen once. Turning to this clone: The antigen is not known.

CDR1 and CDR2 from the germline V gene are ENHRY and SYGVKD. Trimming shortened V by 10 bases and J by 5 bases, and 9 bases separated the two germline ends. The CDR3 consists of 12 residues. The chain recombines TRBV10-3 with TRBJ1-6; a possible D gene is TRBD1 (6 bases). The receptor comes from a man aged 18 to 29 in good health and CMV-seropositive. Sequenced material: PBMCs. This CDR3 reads CANRDNNSPLHF. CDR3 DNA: TGTGCCAACCGGGACAATAATTCACCCCTCCACTTT.